This T cell receptor beta chain was sequenced in a study of CD4+ T cells in melanoma. Broader study findings: CD8+ T cell, macrophage and B cell function reportedly correlated with neoantigen-specific CD4+ T cells. Diverse differentiation states were reported for melanoma neoantigen-specific CD4+ T cells.

Trimming shortened V by 4 bases and J by 5 bases, and 20 bases separated the two germline ends. This CDR3 has 16 amino acids. Germline CDR1 and CDR2: SNHLY and FYNNEI. TCRdb keeps only in-frame clones here, not all; method: immunoSEQ multiplex PCR. The sample gives about 50,000 clones, 89% of which show up once; 10% to 15% is in the top ten. With regard to this clone: Its target is not known.

The J gene is TRBJ2-5, the V gene TRBV2; D is possibly TRBD1 (5 bases). The source of this sequence is a human donor with melanoma. The source material was peripheral blood. Here the CDR3 DNA reads TGTGCCAGCAGTGGCCGAGACAGCGTTTATGGGGAGACCCAGTACTTC. Translated: CASSGRDSVYGETQYF.